The sequence of this T cell receptor beta chain was determined in a study of T-cell reconstitution after alpha-beta-depleted transplantation in children (TCRdb year 2016). For the study in its entirety: The study quantitatively tracked T-cell immune reconstitution after TCRalphabeta/CD19-depleted allogeneic hematopoietic cell transplantation in children using TCR repertoire profiling.

Receptors were amplified or captured by PCR. Sequencing relied on an Illumina HiSeq 2500. To normalize quantification of the TCRbeta repertoire, the TCR libraries were built with molecular barcoding that relied on unique molecular identifiers. Using fastp at Q25 and MiXCR, TCRdb reprocessed the public reads and kept productive beta chains. Merged by CDR3 protein, the rows form single entries marked with the most common genes and DNA. In this sample the table shows 490,000 or so distinct CDR3 sequences, approximately 12% of which occur a single time. 4.5% to 6% of the sample comes from the top ten. This clonotype came up a few times. It lacks a known antigen. No base quality values were provided; no much bigger clone lies one nucleotide off. Cut back by 7 bases and 4 bases, the V and J ends lie 14 bases apart. Taken from the germline V gene, the CDR1 and CDR2 loops are MNHEY and SVGEGT. The CDR3 starts with the cysteine, ends with the phenylalanine, and has 14 residues. The kept DNA is CDR3 alone, 42 bases in frame from the first base.

The sequence was obtained from a human donor who donated a stem cell graft to a child with combined immunodeficiency. The chain was built from TRBV6-2 or TRBV6-3 and TRBJ2-1; 5 matching bases give a weak D call of TRBD2. The input for sequencing was PBMCs from the stem cell graft donor, taken from the stem cell graft. DNA sequence: TGTGCCAGCACCCCGGGGAACAGATACAATGAGCAGTTCTTC. This encodes CASTPGNRYNEQFF.